The clone carrying this T cell receptor (beta chain) was seen more than once but under ten times. The CDR3 has 13 residues. Germline-derived CDR1 and CDR2 are SNHLY and FYNNEI. Trimming cost V 6 bases and J 6 bases; bases outside gene matches: 5. These data are taken from a study of OX40 agonist ivuxolimab in advanced cancers. The data were produced by immunoSEQ multiplex PCR, yet TCRdb's version contains in-frame clones alone and is incomplete. The profile shows about 90,000 clones, around 90% of them singletons. The receptor was isolated from an adult with an advanced solid tumor such as melanoma, head and neck, liver or kidney cancer. The source material was CD4+ or CD8+ T cells sorted from blood, sampled in a trial of the OX40 agonist ivuxolimab. This chain links TRBV2 with TRBJ1-5; 7 bases fit TRBD1. The CDR3 region has the DNA TGTGCCAGCAGAGACAGGGAGGGTCAGCCCCAGCATTTT. Its translation is CASRDREGQPQHF.